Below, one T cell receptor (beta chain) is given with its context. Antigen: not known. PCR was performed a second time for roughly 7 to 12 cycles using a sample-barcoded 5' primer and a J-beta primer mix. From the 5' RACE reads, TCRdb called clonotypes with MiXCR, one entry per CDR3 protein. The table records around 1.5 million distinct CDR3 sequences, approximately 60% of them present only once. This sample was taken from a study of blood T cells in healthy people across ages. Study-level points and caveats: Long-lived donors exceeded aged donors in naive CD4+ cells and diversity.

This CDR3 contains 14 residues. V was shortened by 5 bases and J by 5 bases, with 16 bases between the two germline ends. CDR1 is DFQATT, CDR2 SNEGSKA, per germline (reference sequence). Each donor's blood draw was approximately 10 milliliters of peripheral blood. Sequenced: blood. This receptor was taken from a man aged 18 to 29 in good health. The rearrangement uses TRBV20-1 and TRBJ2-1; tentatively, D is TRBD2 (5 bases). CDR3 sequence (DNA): TGCAGTGCTCCTGACTGGACTGCTAACAATGAGCAGTTCTTC. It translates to CSAPDWTANNEQFF.